The 28 T cell receptor beta chains presented below share a single source sample, sequenced in a study of T cell repertoires in cytomegalovirus infection. No antigen is known for these receptors. TCRdb reprocessed the reads with MiXCR, giving one entry per CDR3 protein. Here the sample spans about a million distinct CDR3 sequences, around 30% being singletons. The input for sequencing was cultured CD8+ T cells from PBMCs, taken from culture after CMV antigen stimulation. The receptors shown here come from a human donor in good health (CMV status not recorded). Some clones in this sample may be carry-over from other donors' samples.

In its sample, this clonotype was seen many times. This rearrangement joins TRBV7-6 to TRBJ2-1; 7 bases align to TRBD1. Germline CDR1 is SGHVS and CDR2 is FNYEAQ. This CDR3 has 16 residues. V dropped 5 bases and J dropped 2; count of bases not matched to a gene: 9. The CDR3: CASSQSAGTAYNEQFF. DNA for the CDR3: TGTGCCAGCAGCCAGTCGGCTGGGACAGCCTACAATGAGCAGTTCTTC.

The chain links TRBV28 to TRBJ2-1; TRBD2 matches 10 bases. This CDR3 contains 17 residues. Germline loops: CDR1 MDHEN, CDR2 SYDVKM. V lost 6 bases, J lost 6 bases, and 14 bases stayed unmatched. The chain's CDR3 is CASSSLFSGGIFNEQFF. CDR3 nucleotides: TGTGCCAGCAGCTCCCTCTTTAGCGGGGGGATCTTCAATGAGCAGTTCTTC. Variable domain in full (rest from reference TRBV28 and TRBJ2-1): DVKVTQSSRYLVKRTGEKVFLECVQDMDHENMFWYRQDPGLGLRLIYFSYDVKMKEKGDIPEGYSVSREKKERFSLILESASTNQTSMYLCASSSLFSGGIFNEQFFGPGTRLTVL.

This sequence joins TRBV10-3 and TRBJ2-3; either TRBD1 or TRBD2 may supply D (5 bases each). V was cut by 6 bases and J by 0 bases, with 13 bases left in between. Looked up from germline, CDR1 is ENHRY and CDR2 is SYGVKD. CDR3 length equals 15 residues. The CDR3 is CAIRPGTPSTDTQYF. The CDR3 DNA reads as TGTGCCATCAGACCCGGGACGCCTAGCACAGATACGCAGTATTTT.

This clonotype was picked up a small number of times. For the CDR3, the DNA is TGCGCCAGCAGCCAAGAGAAGGAGTTCCAGTCCAGTGGCTACACCTTC. Protein: CASSQEKEFQSSGYTF. The genes are TRBV4-1 and TRBJ1-2; no clear D gene. The CDR3 covers 16 residues. The V gene's germline CDR1 is MGHRA and CDR2 YSYEKL. V was trimmed by 0 bases and J by 7 bases, leaving 18 bases between them.

On this clonotype itself: Its ends do not fully match the called genes, so a read error is possible. Here the CDR3 reads CASSLGVSADTQYF. In DNA, the CDR3 is TGTGCTAGCAGCTTAGGGGTTAGCGCAGATACGCAGTATTTT. V gene TRBV7-6 combines with J gene TRBJ2-3; D assignment may be TRBD1 or TRBD2 (5 bases each). The CDR3 is made up of 14 amino acids. Per germline, CDR1 SGHVS and CDR2 FNYEAQ.

This clonotype occurred many times. This sequence joins TRBV7-2 and TRBJ1-1; a weak D match, TRBD1 (6 bases). V lost 5 bases to trimming and J lost 1 base, with 8 bases between them. Looked up from germline, CDR1 is SGHTA and CDR2 is FQGNSA. The CDR3 has 13 amino acids. The CDR3 sequence is CASSPGENTEAFF. The CDR3 DNA sequence: TGTGCCAGCAGCCCAGGGGAGAACACTGAAGCTTTCTTT. Full variable domain (remainder filled in from reference TRBV7-2 and TRBJ1-1): GAGVSQSPSNKVTEKGKDVELRCDPISGHTALYWYRQSLGQGLEFLIYFQGNSAPDKSGLPSDRFSAERTGGSVSTLTIQRTQQEDSAVYLCASSPGENTEAFFGQGTRLTVV.

This clonotype was seen at least ten times. The chain is built from TRBV7-6 and TRBJ2-3; D not certain. Between the trimmed V and J ends, which lost 2 bases and 7 bases, there was a span of 13 bases. Germline V gives CDR1 SGHVS, CDR2 FNYEAQ. The CDR3 is 14 amino acids. The CDR3 sequence is CASSLSGLQNTQYF. The CDR3 coding sequence is TGTGCCAGCAGCTTATCTGGTTTGCAAAATACGCAGTATTTT.

The CDR3 reads CASSPPGGVTYEQYV. Here the CDR3 DNA reads TGTGCCAGCAGCCCCCCGGGGGGAGTAACCTACGAGCAGTACGTC. The chain employs TRBV7-6 and TRBJ2-7, with 7 bases matching TRBD2. CDR3 length equals 15 residues. Germline CDR1 is SGHVS and CDR2 is FNYEAQ. Trimming cost V 5 bases and J 2 bases; bases outside gene matches: 9.

This clonotype was observed at least ten times. V usage is TRBV7-8 and J usage is TRBJ1-5; TRBD1 matches 8 bases. The CDR3 is 17 amino acids. Germline V lookup: CDR1 SGHVS, CDR2 FQNEAQ. V was pared by 5 bases and J by 1 base, with 10 bases of the junction left unmatched. CDR3 DNA: TGTGCCAGCAGCCTGGCCTTACAGGGGGACAGCAATCAGCCCCAGCATTTT. Residues: CASSLALQGDSNQPQHF.

The chain recombines TRBV9 with TRBJ2-3; 10 bases line up with TRBD2. CDR3 length: 16 residues. Looked up from germline, CDR1 is SGDLS and CDR2 is YYNGEE. The J segment lost 2 bases and the V segment lost 0 bases, leaving 3 bases of the junction unmatched. In nucleotides, the CDR3 is TGTGCCAGCAGCGTAGGTAGCGGGGGGATCACAGATACGCAGTATTTT. This codes for CASSVGSGGITDTQYF.

Comments on this clonotype: A read error may explain this, as a much larger clone is one base away. This chain joins TRBV12-3 or TRBV12-4 and TRBJ2-2; no clear D. The V end was cut by 3 bases, the J end by 4 bases, with 6 bases between. This CDR3 region has 13 residues. CDR3 sequence: CASSLMSTGELFF. CDR3 DNA: TGTGCCAGCAGTTTGATGAGCACCGGGGAGCTGTTTTTT.

This clonotype was observed a handful of times. This chain connects TRBV28 to TRBJ1-5, with D perhaps TRBD1 (5 bases). CDR1 is MDHEN and CDR2 is SYDVKM in the germline V gene. Trimming left V 5 bases short and J 2 bases short, with 16 bases between. This CDR3 comprises 16 residues. The CDR3 is CASSNAGGYGNQPQHF. The CDR3 DNA reads as TGTGCCAGCAGTAATGCCGGGGGGTACGGCAATCAGCCCCAGCATTTT.

The chain couples TRBV9 to TRBJ1-2, with 8 bases lining up with TRBD1. After removal of 4 bases from V and 5 bases from J, the junction contained 10 bases not matched to a gene. The CDR3 loop spans 15 amino acids. Germline V CDR1 and CDR2: SGDLS, YYNGEE. CDR3 sequence reads: CASSIRTGSGYGYTF. CDR3 bases: TGTGCCAGCAGCATTCGGACAGGGAGCGGGTATGGCTACACCTTC.

This clonotype was detected ten times or more. The J gene is TRBJ2-3, the V gene TRBV7-2; D perhaps matches TRBD2 (6 bases). V lost 5 bases and J lost 1, with 13 bases in between. The CDR3 is 15 amino acids. Germline lookup yields CDR1 SGHTA and CDR2 FQGNSA. The CDR3 sequence: CASSPSAPGTDTQYF. The CDR3 nucleotides read TGTGCCAGCAGCCCTAGCGCCCCCGGCACAGATACGCAGTATTTT.

The CDR3: CASRDRVWNTEAFF. DNA of the CDR3: TGTGCCAGCAGGGACAGGGTTTGGAACACTGAAGCTTTCTTT. The V and J genes are TRBV6-2 or TRBV6-3 and TRBJ1-1; 8 bases agree with TRBD1. The CDR3 is 14 residues long. Germline V lookup: CDR1 MNHEY, CDR2 SVGEGT. The junction had 4 bases not matched to a gene; V was cut back by 6 bases and J by 1 base.

The CDR3 sequence is CASSSRQTNTGELFF. The CDR3 DNA follows: TGTGCCAGCAGTTCGAGACAGACGAACACCGGGGAGCTGTTTTTT. This chain uses TRBV7-4 with TRBJ2-2; TRBD1 might be the D (5 bases). This CDR3 region has 15 residues. Germline-derived CDR1 and CDR2 are SGHVT and SQSDAQ. V was pared by 6 bases and J by 0 bases, with 11 bases between.

This chain joins TRBV4-2 and TRBJ1-1, with unresolved D. The CDR3 loop spans 14 amino acids. The V gene's germline CDR1 is LGHNA and CDR2 YNFKEQ. Trimming stripped 3 bases from V and 3 bases from J, with 11 bases between. The CDR3 protein is CASSQDFKYTEAFF. Here the CDR3 DNA reads TGTGCCAGCAGCCAGGATTTTAAATACACTGAAGCTTTCTTT.

The gene calls are TRBV19 and TRBJ2-7, with D possibly being TRBD1 (6 bases). Trimming removed 11 bases at V and 3 bases at J, with 17 bases between. The germline gives CDR1 LNHDA, CDR2 SQIVND (reference sequence). The CDR3 contains 13 residues. In nucleotides, the CDR3 is TGTGCCGTATCTCCGGGACAAAACTACGAGCAGTACTTC. Protein sequence: CAVSPGQNYEQYF.

The chain uses TRBV11-2 and TRBJ2-5; no definite D call. The V end was cut by 7 bases, the J end by 1 base, with 16 bases between. The germline V gene has CDR1 SGHAT and CDR2 FQNNGV. This CDR3 has 15 amino acids. CDR3 loop: CASILSGGFQETQYF. In nucleotides, the CDR3 is TGTGCCAGCATCCTCTCAGGTGGTTTCCAAGAGACCCAGTACTTC.

This clonotype has a single count. An end of the junction does not agree with germline; a read error may underlie this. This sequence joins TRBV6-6 and TRBJ1-1, with a possible D match to TRBD1 (5 bases). This CDR3 spans 14 amino acids. From germline, CDR1 is MNHNY and CDR2 SVGAGI (reference sequence). The CDR3 is CTSSPTGTPMEAFF. Written as DNA, the CDR3 is TGTACCAGCAGCCCAACCGGGACTCCGATGGAAGCTTTCTTT.

DNA of the CDR3: TGTGCCAGCAGCTTACAGGGGGCGACGCAGTATTTT. This sequence encodes CASSLQGATQYF. The chain joins TRBV7-2 to TRBJ2-3; 8 nucleotides line up with TRBD1. CDR1 and CDR2 (germline): SGHTA, FQGNSA. CDR3 length: 12 residues. After removal of 2 bases from V and 9 bases from J, the junction contained 1 base not matched to a gene.

This chain connects TRBV20-1 to TRBJ2-7; D is uncertain. From germline, CDR1 is DFQATT and CDR2 SNEGSKA (reference sequence). V was clipped by 2 bases and J by 0 bases, with 8 bases between them. The CDR3 is 13 amino acids. The CDR3 region has the DNA TGCAGTGCTAGACCCTGGAGCTCCTACGAGCAGTACTTC. The encoded protein is CSARPWSSYEQYF.

J is TRBJ2-1 and V is TRBV6-1; no reliable D call. CDR1 and CDR2 (germline): MNHNS, SASEGT. The CDR3 is 11 residues long. The V end was cut by 4 bases, the J end by 9 bases, with 7 bases between. The CDR3 protein is CASSAVAEQFF. Written as DNA, the CDR3 is TGTGCCAGCAGTGCAGTCGCTGAGCAGTTCTTC.

This clonotype showed up many times. The V call is TRBV6-1, the J call TRBJ1-1; D remains unclear. Trimming shortened V by 5 bases and J by 2 bases, and 9 bases separated the two germline ends. CDR3 length equals 13 residues. Looked up from germline, CDR1 is MNHNS and CDR2 is SASEGT. CDR3 loop: CASSPGFNTEAFF. The DNA of the CDR3 is TGTGCCAGCAGTCCAGGATTCAACACTGAAGCTTTCTTT.

The chain combines TRBV7-2 with TRBJ2-3; TRBD1 matches at 10 bases. V lost 3 bases, J lost 2 bases, and 8 bases stayed unmatched. From germline, CDR1 is SGHTA and CDR2 FQGNSA. The CDR3 loop spans 17 amino acids. CDR3 sequence (DNA): TGTGCCAGCAGCTTGTTGGGGGGACAGGGGCTCACAGATACGCAGTATTTT. Translated: CASSLLGGQGLTDTQYF.

This clonotype was counted only a few times. The chain is built from TRBV28 and TRBJ2-3; 14 bases are a match to TRBD2. V shed 5 bases and J 8 bases; nucleotides not matched to a gene: 9. CDR3 size: 16 residues. The germline V gene has CDR1 MDHEN and CDR2 SYDVKM. DNA for the CDR3: TGTGCCAGCAGTCCGAGGACTAGCGGGGGGTGGAGTACGCAGTATTTT. Protein product: CASSPRTSGGWSTQYF.

This clonotype was recorded at least ten times. The genes are TRBV7-9 and TRBJ2-1, with a weak D call TRBD1 (6 bases). Trimming stripped 1 base from V and 4 bases from J, with 17 bases between. The CDR3 is 17 residues long. Germline lookup yields CDR1 SEHNR and CDR2 FQNEAQ (reference sequence). This chain's CDR3 is CASSLDRARGFYNEQFF. The CDR3 DNA reads TGTGCCAGCAGCTTAGATCGGGCGAGGGGGTTTTACAATGAGCAGTTCTTC.

This clonotype was detected ten times or more. This sequence joins TRBV18 and TRBJ1-6, with unresolved D. Germline values: CDR1 KGHSH, CDR2 LQKENI. The CDR3 totals 13 residues. Trimming removed 0 bases from V and 5 bases from J, with 2 bases in between. This CDR3 reads CASSPPNNSPLHF. The CDR3 coding sequence is TGTGCCAGCTCACCACCAAATAATTCACCCCTCCACTTT.